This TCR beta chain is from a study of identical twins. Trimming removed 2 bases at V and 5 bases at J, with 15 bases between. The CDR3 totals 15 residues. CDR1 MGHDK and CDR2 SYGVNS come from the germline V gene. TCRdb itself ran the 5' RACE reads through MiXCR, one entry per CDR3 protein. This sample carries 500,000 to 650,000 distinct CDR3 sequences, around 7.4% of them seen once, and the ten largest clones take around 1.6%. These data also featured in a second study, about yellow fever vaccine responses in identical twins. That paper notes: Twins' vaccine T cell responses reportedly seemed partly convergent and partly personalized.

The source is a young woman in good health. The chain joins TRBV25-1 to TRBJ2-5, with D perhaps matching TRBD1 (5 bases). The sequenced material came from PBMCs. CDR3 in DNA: TGTGCCAGCAGTGAAGCAAGGGGCGCCGGGGAGACCCAGTACTTC. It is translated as CASSEARGAGETQYF.